In its sample, the clone carrying this TCR beta chain was seen once. Original processing notes: Scientists estimated how many nucleated cells there were by amplifying reference gene primers. The repertoire was sequenced with immunoSEQ multiplex PCR; TCRdb's copy has only in-frame clones and lacks some. Clone size and V and J calls were adopted from that table, with D and trimming inferred from the DNA. This sample has under 95,000 clones, with under 85% found just once. This record belongs to a study of blood T cell repertoires in COVID-19. In the study overall: Donors in the United States, Italy and Spain gave samples during acute or convalescent COVID-19. T cells, B-cell-depleted T cells, or PBMCs provided the cDNA or gDNA that served as material.

CDR3 length: 14 amino acids. Between the trimmed V and J ends, which lost 1 base and 10 bases, there was a span of 14 bases. Germline CDR1 SGHNT, CDR2 YENEEA. This chain connects TRBV11-3 to TRBJ2-1; D is perhaps TRBD2 (6 bases). Sequencing was carried out using peripheral blood. This TCR was sampled from a woman older than 75 with acute or convalescent COVID-19. CDR3 region: CASSLAGVPGEQFF. The CDR3 bases are TGTGCCAGCAGCTTAGCGGGAGTCCCAGGCGAGCAGTTCTTC.